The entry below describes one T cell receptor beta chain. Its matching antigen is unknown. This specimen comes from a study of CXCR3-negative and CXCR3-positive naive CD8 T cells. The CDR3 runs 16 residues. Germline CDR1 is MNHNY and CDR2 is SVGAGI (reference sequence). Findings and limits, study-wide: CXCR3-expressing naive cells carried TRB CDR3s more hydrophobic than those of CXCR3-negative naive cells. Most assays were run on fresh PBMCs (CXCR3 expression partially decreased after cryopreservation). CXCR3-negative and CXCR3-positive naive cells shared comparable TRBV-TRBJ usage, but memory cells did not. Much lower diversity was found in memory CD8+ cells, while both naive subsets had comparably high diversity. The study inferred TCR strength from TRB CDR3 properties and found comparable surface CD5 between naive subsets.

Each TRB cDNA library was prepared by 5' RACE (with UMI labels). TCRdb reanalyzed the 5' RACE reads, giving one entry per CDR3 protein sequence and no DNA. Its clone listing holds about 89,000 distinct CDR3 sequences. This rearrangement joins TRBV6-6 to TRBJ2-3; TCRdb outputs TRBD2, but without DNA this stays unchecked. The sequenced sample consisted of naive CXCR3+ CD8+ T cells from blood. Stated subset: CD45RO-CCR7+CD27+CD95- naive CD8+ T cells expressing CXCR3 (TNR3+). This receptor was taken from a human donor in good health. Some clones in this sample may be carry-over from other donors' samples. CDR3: CASGDLTSGGADTQYF.